This T cell receptor (beta chain) was sequenced for a study of T cells in Graves' hyperthyroidism and ophthalmopathy. General study points: It was a median roughly 6.5 months before onset that the model predicted ophthalmopathy.

Amplification yielded TCR beta CDR3 regions, with RNA transcripts as the source. HTBI primers were employed in a first-round RT-PCR of the TCR CDR3. MiXCR was run by TCRdb on the multiplex PCR reads, yielding one entry per CDR3 protein. The table has 500,000 to 600,000 distinct CDR3 sequences, approximately 49% seen once. The CDR3 has 12 amino acids. Between the trimmed V and J ends, which lost 5 bases and 8 bases, there was a span of 13 bases. The V gene's germline CDR1 is SGHNT and CDR2 YYREEE (reference sequence). This clonotype was counted once. No antigen is known for it. Specimen: peripheral blood or thyroid tissue (not recorded which). This clonotype was sampled from an adult woman with Graves' disease, either hyperthyroidism or ophthalmopathy (not recorded which). This chain joins TRBV5-4 and TRBJ1-2; D is perhaps TRBD1 (6 bases). The CDR3 sequence: CASSFTGSGYTF. Here the CDR3 DNA reads TGTGCCAGCAGTTTTACAGGGAGCGGCTACACCTTC.